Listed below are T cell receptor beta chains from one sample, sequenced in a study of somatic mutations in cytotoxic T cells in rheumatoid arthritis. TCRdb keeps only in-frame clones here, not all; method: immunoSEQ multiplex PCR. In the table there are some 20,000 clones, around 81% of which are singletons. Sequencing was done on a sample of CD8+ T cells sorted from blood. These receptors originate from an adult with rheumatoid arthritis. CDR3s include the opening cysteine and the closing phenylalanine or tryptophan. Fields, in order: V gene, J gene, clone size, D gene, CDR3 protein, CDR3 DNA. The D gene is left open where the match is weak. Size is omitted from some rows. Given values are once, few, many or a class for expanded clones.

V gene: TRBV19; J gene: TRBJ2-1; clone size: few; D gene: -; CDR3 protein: CASSIGGQLNEQFF; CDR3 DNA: TGTGCCAGTAGTATTGGGGGGCAGCTTAATGAGCAGTTCTTC
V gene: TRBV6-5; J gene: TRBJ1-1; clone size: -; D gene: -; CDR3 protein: CASRTTMNTEAFF; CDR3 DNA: TGTGCCAGCAGAACAACGATGAACACTGAAGCTTTCTTT
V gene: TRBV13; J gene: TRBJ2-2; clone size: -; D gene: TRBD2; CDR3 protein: CASSFLAGGHTGELFF; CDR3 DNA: TGTGCCAGCAGCTTCCTCGCGGGGGGTCACACCGGGGAGCTGTTTTTT
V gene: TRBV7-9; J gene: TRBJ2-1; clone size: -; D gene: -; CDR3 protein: CASSFIEEQFF; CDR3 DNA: TGTGCCAGCAGCTTTATTGAGGAGCAGTTCTTC
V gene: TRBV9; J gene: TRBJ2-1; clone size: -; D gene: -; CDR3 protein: CASSAGSLQFF; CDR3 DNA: TGTGCCAGCAGCGCCGGGTCCCTCCAGTTCTTC
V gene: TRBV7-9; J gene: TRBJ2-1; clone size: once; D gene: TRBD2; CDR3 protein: CASSPRLAGGVNEQFF; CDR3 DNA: TGTGCCAGCAGTCCCAGACTAGCGGGGGGGGTCAATGAGCAGTTCTTC
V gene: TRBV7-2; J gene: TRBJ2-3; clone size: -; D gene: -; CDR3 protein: CASSPGGPQYF; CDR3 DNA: TGTGCCAGCAGCCCCGGGGGCCCGCAGTATTTT
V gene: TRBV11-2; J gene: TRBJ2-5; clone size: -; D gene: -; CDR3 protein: CATPHRGAQYF; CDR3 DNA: TGTGCCACCCCCCATAGGGGGGCCCAGTACTTC
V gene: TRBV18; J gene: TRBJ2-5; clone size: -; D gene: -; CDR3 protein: CASSPDLTQYF; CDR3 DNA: TGTGCCAGCTCACCGGACCTGACCCAGTACTTC
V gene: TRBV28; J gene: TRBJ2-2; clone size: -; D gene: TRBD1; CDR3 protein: CASRQGARIARGELFF; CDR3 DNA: TGTGCCAGCAGGCAGGGGGCGCGTATTGCCCGCGGGGAGCTGTTTTTT